This T cell receptor (beta chain) was retrieved from a study of T cell responses to AZD1222 COVID-19 vaccine. The CDR3 totals 13 residues. Germline values: CDR1 GTSNPN, CDR2 SVGIG (reference sequence). The trim removed 8 bases at V and 7 bases at J, leaving 6 bases unmatched. Points from the study as a whole: The study found vaccine-associated CD4 TCRs spanning spike, dominant at 160-218 and 743-854. A rise in Spike-specific TCR breadth and depth followed two AZD1222 doses. Only after the peak T cell response were repertoires sampled. There were mostly white British donors and more females than males, and clonal diversity was possibly underestimated.

The data were produced by immunoSEQ multiplex PCR, yet TCRdb's version contains in-frame clones alone and is incomplete. The table has around 210,000 clones, 94% seen once. On this clone itself: Its antigen is not known.

This receptor was identified in an adult who received the MenACWY meningococcal vaccine as a control. Specimen: peripheral blood, collected 28 days after the second dose of the MenACWY control vaccine. The chain employs TRBV30 and TRBJ2-3; 13 positions match TRBD2. CDR3 coding DNA: TGTGCCCTTACTAGCGGGGGGGCCCATACGCAGTATTTT. As protein: CALTSGGAHTQYF.